This T cell receptor beta chain was obtained from a study of blood T cell repertoires in COVID-19. Background on the study: Acute-phase and convalescent COVID-19 samples originated in the United States, Italy and Spain. PBMCs, B-cell-depleted T cells, or T cells provided the cDNA or gDNA that made up the material.

CDR3 length: 11 amino acids. The germline V gene has CDR1 DFQATT and CDR2 SNEGSKA (reference sequence). Details on this clone: Germline is not matched at one junction end, which may reflect a read error.

Original handling: Estimates of nucleated cell counts were drawn from the amplification of reference gene primers. TCRdb's table, derived via immunoSEQ multiplex PCR, lists solely in-frame clones and lacks some. The V and J calls and clone size were taken over from that table, and D and trimming were inferred from the DNA. This table has roughly 100,000 clones, 85% to 90% appearing once. The chain carries TRBV20-1 and TRBJ1-1; perhaps TRBD1 as D (6 bases). The sequenced material came from peripheral blood. The sequence derives from a human donor in a cohort sampled during active COVID-19. CDR3 coding DNA: TGCAGTGCTAGTCACGGGGGGCTCCATCCCTTT. Its translation is CSASHGGLHPF.